This TCR beta chain derives from a study of T cells in severe cutaneous drug reactions (dated by TCRdb to between 2018 and 2020). For the wider study: Between about 2011 and 2018, patients were recruited from Taiwan, Thailand and a European registry network. Enrollment was limited to patients whose SJS/TEN or DRESS diagnosis was probable or definite according to RegiSCAR criteria. The culprit drug was assigned using the Naranjo algorithm and the ALDEN drug causality algorithm. Blister fluids/cells, PBMC and other biological samples were taken from patients in the acute stage or the recovery stage. The study paired bulk TCR sequencing with single-cell sequencing, quantitative PCR validation, functional assays and transgenic mouse experiments. Libraries were prepared using iRepertoire multiplex PCR, and a comparison was cited by the authors in which similar capture of abundant clonotypes was shown across iRepertoire and 5' RACE methods with or without UMI.

Overall study results and their limits: The authors stated that further study is still needed to find out whether the public TCR applies more generally to SJS/TEN caused by other drugs. A public TCRbeta CDR3, present at a mean of approximately 13% in all seven CBZ-SJS/TEN blister samples, was undetectable or scarce in PBMC from tolerant controls and healthy donors.

Sequenced donors were patients with carbamazepine-induced Stevens-Johnson syndrome or toxic epidermal necrolysis (CBZ-SJS/TEN). Peripheral blood repertoires were obtained from CBZ-SJS/TEN patients of Han Chinese (roughly five) and European (about six) origin. Next-generation sequencing was used to profile the T cell receptor repertoires of patients with drug-induced severe cutaneous adverse reactions in a search for drug-specific clonotypes. RNA was isolated either from blister cells of skin lesions or from peripheral blood mononuclear cells. No count is recorded, yet this clonotype rates as medium-sized (0.01 to 0.1%) from its frequency. Its antigen is unknown. Library preparation used the iRepertoire multiplex PCR system with TCR subtype-specific primers for both bulk and single-cell sequencing. Multiplex PCR with primers aimed at the V, D and J gene regions produced the bulk TCR beta libraries. Approximately 95-550 ng of RNA per sample was used as input for bulk TCR library preparation. An Illumina MiSeq was used to sequence bulk TCR beta amplicons. The paper's data handling went like this. Sample misassignments and low-quality sequencing reads were filtered out during quality control steps. CDR3 was defined as the amino acids between the V-gene Y[YFLI]C motif and the J-segment [FW]GXGT motif. The IMGT database served as the reference for assigning TRBV and TRBJ genes and CDR3 clonotypes. Per-sample TRBV expression was normalized to the mean of the same gene in PBMC from some 40 healthy donors. Following TCRdb reprocessing, every CDR3 protein sequence forms one entry, and DNA is not provided. The V and J calls and clone size are TCRdb's, not the authors'. The sample has about 21,000 distinct CDR3 sequences on record. Clones ranked in the top ten supply over 6.5% of the sample.

Sequenced material: PBMCs. The TCR was taken from a human donor with toxic epidermal necrolysis, a severe cutaneous drug reaction.

The CDR3 corresponds to CASSPPYEQYF. The rearranged segments are TRBV7-9 and TRBJ2-7. From the germline V gene (reference sequence), CDR1 is SEHNR and CDR2 is FQNEAQ. Its CDR3 holds 11 amino acids, cysteine through phenylalanine. No nucleotide data were recorded.